This T cell receptor beta chain derives from a study of OX40 agonist ivuxolimab in advanced cancers. Study-wide findings and caveats: In CD8+ T cells, expanded clones were on average more numerous than in CD4+.

CDR3 length equals 15 residues. Between the trimmed V and J ends, which lost 1 base and 4 bases, there was a span of 14 bases. Germline V gives CDR1 SGHDT, CDR2 YYEEEE. As for this clone: Its antigen is not identified.

Using immunoSEQ multiplex PCR, the repertoire was profiled, and TCRdb retains in-frame clones only, with some absent. Of about 64,000 clones in the sample, 88% were seen once. The clonotype comes from an adult with an advanced solid tumor such as melanoma, head and neck, liver or kidney cancer. The sample here was CD4+ or CD8+ T cells sorted from blood, taken in a trial of the OX40 agonist ivuxolimab. The V call is TRBV5-6, the J call TRBJ1-2, with TRBD1 as a possible D gene (5 bases). CDR3 DNA: TGTGCCAGCAGCTTGCGGGACGTGTGGTCCTATGGCTACACCTTC. It translates to CASSLRDVWSYGYTF. The entire variable domain, with the rest obtained from reference TRBV5-6 and TRBJ1-2, is as follows: DAGVTQSPTHLIKTRGQQVTLRCSPKSGHDTVSWYQQALGQGPQFIFQYYEEEERQRGNFPDRFSGHQFPNYSSELNVNALLLGDSALYLCASSLRDVWSYGYTFGSGTRLTVV.